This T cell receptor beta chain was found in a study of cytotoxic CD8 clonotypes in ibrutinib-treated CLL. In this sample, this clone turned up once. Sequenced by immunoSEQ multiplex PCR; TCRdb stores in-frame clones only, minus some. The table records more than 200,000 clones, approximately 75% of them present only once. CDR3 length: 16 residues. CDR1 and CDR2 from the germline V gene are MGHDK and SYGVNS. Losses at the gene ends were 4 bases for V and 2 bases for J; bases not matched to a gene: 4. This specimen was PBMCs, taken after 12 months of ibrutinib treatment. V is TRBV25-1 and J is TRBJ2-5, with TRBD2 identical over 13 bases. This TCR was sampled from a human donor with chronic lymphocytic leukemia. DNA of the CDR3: TGTGCCAGCAGTGTGGGGACTAGCGGGGCTCAAGAGACCCAGTACTTC. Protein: CASSVGTSGAQETQYF.